The subject of this entry is one T cell receptor beta chain. The source of the sample is a study of technical replicates of blood from a few donors. Some clones are missing from TCRdb's copy, which holds only in-frame ones; the method was immunoSEQ multiplex PCR. The sample lists under 80,000 clones; 95% to 97% were seen once. Germline trimming cut 6 bases from V and 1 base from J; bases unmatched to any gene: 3. The CDR3 sequence is 12 residues long. The germline V gene has CDR1 SQVTM and CDR2 ANQGSEA. This receptor was obtained from a human donor in good health. Sequencing used T cells isolated from PBMCs. This chain uses TRBV29-1 with TRBJ2-7; TRBD1 aligns across 7 bases. Written as DNA, the CDR3 is TGCAGCGTCGGGACAGAATCCTACGAGCAGTACTTC. It translates to CSVGTESYEQYF.